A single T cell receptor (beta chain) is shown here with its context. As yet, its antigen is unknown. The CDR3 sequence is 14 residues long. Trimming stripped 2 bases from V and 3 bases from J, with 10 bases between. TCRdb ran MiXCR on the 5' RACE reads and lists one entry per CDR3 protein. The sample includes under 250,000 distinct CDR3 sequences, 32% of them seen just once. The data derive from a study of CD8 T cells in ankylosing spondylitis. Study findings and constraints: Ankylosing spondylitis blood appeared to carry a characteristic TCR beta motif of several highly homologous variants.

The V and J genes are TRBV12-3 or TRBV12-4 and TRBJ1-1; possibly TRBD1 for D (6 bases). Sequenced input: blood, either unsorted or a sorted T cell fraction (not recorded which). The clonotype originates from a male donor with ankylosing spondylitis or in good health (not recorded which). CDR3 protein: CASSLWGRDTEAFF. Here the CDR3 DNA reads TGTGCCAGCAGTTTATGGGGGCGCGACACTGAAGCTTTCTTT.